This T cell receptor beta chain derives from a study of blood T cell repertoires in COVID-19. Produced via immunoSEQ multiplex PCR; TCRdb's table is partial and in-frame only. The sample includes roughly 59,000 clones, about 81% of them seen just once. From germline, CDR1 is SGHNT and CDR2 YYREEE (reference sequence). This CDR3 has 14 residues. Trimming took off 0 bases at V and 2 bases at J, with 7 bases between the two ends. V gene TRBV5-4 combines with J gene TRBJ2-3, with D maybe TRBD1 (6 bases). The sequenced material came from peripheral blood. The receptor was derived from a man at least 80 years old with acute or convalescent COVID-19. CDR3 in DNA: TGTGCCAGCAGCTTGGTGGGGGCCACAGATACGCAGTATTTT. Translating it yields CASSLVGATDTQYF. The whole variable domain, remainder taken from reference TRBV5-4 and TRBJ2-3, is ETGVTQSPTHLIKTRGQQVTLRCSSQSGHNTVSWYQQALGQGPQFIFQYYREEENGRGNFPPRFSGLQFPNYSSELNVNALELDDSALYLCASSLVGATDTQYFGPGTRLTVL.